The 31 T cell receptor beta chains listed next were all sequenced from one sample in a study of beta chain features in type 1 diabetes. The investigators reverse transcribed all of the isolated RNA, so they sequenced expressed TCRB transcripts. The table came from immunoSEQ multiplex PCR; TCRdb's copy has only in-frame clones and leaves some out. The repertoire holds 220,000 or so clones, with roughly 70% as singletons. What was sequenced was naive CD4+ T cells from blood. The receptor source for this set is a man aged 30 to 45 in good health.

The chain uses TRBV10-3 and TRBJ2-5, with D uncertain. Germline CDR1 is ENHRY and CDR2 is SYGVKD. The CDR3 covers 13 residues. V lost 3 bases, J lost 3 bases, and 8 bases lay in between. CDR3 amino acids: CAISETAEETQYF. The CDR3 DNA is TGTGCCATCAGTGAAACAGCCGAAGAGACCCAGTACTTC.

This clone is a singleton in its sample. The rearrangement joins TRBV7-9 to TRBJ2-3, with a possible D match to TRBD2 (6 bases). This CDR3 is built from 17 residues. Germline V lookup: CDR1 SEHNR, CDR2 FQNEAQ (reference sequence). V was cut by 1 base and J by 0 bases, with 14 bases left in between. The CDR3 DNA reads TGTGCCAGCAGCTTAGGAGTGGTAGCGGCTAGCACAGATACGCAGTATTTT. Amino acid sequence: CASSLGVVAASTDTQYF.

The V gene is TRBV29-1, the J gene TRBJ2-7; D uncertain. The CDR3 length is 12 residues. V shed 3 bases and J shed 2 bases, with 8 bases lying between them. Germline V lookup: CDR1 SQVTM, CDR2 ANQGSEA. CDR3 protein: CSVDPVTYEQYF. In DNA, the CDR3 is TGCAGCGTTGATCCAGTGACCTACGAGCAGTACTTC.

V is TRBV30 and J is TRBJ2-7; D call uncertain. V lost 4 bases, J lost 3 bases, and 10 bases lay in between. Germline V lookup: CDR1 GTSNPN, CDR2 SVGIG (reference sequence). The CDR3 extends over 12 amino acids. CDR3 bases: TGTGCCTGGACCTCCGCGAGCTACGAGCAGTACTTC. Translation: CAWTSASYEQYF. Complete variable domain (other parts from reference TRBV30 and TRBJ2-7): SQTIHQWPATLVQPVGSPLSLECTVEGTSNPNLYWYRQAAGRGLQLLFYSVGIGQISSEVPQNLSASRPQDRQFILSSKKLLLSDSGFYLCAWTSASYEQYFGPGTRLTVT.

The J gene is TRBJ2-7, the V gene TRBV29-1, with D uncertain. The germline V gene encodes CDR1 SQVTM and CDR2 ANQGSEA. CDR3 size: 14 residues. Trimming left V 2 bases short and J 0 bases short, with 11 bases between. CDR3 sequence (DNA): TGCAGCGTTGAAATGAGTCAGCCCTCCTACGAGCAGTACTTC. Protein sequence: CSVEMSQPSYEQYF.

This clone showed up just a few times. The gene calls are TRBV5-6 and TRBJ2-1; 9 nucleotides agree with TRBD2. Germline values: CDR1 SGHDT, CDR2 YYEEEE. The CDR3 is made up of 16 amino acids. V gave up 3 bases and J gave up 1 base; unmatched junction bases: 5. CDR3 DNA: TGTGCCAGCAGCTCCATAGCGGGGGAGTCCTACAATGAGCAGTTCTTC. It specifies CASSSIAGESYNEQFF.

The CDR3 protein is CASSPEGREQYF. CDR3 coding DNA: TGTGCCAGCAGCCCAGAGGGGAGAGAGCAGTACTTC. The chain joins TRBV7-2 to TRBJ2-7; D could derive from TRBD1 or TRBD2 (5 bases each). Trimming pared 5 bases from V and 7 bases from J, leaving 12 bases between. The CDR3 loop spans 12 amino acids. Germline-derived CDR1 and CDR2 are SGHTA and FQGNSA.

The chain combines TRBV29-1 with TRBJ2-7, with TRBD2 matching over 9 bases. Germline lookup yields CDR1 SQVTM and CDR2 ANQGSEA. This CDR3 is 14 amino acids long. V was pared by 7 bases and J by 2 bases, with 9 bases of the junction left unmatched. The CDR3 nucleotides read TGCAGCGCTGGGGTAGCGGGAGTAGCCTACGAGCAGTACTTC. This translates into CSAGVAGVAYEQYF.

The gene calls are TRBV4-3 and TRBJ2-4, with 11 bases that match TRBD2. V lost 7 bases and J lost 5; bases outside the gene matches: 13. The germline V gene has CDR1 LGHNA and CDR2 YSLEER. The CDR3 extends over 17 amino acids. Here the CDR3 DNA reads TGCGCCAGCACCCCGACTAGCGGGACCGCGTCGCAAAACATTCAGTACTTC. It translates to CASTPTSGTASQNIQYF.

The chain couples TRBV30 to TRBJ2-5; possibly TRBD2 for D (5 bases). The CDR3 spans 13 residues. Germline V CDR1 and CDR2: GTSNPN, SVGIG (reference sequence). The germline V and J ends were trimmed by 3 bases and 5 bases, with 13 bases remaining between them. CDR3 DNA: TGTGCCTGGAGCTTTGGGCCGGGGGAGACCCAGTACTTC. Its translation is CAWSFGPGETQYF.

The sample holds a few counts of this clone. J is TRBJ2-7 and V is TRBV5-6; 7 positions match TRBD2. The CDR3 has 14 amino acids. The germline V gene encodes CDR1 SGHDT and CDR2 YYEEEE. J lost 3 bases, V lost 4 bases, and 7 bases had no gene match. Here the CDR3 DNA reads TGTGCCAGCAGCCAGGGACTAAGGAACTACGAGCAGTACTTC. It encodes CASSQGLRNYEQYF.

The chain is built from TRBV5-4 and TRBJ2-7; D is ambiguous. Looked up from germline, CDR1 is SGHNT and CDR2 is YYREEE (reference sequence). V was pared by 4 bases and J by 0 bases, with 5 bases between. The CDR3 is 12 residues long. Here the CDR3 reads CASSPDSYEQYF. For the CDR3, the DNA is TGTGCCAGCAGCCCGGACTCCTACGAGCAGTACTTC.

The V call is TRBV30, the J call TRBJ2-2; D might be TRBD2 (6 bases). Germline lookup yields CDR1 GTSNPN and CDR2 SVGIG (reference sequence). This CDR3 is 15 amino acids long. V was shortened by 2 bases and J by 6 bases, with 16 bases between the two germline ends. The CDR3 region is CAWSLRPSGAGELFF. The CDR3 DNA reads TGTGCCTGGAGTCTCCGGCCCTCGGGGGCCGGGGAGCTGTTTTTT.

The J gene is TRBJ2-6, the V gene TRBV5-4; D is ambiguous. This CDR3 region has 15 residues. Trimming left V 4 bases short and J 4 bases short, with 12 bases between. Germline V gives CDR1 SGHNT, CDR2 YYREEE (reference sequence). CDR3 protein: CASSPGLRGANVLTF. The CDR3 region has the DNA TGTGCCAGCAGCCCCGGTCTTCGAGGGGCCAACGTCCTGACTTTC.

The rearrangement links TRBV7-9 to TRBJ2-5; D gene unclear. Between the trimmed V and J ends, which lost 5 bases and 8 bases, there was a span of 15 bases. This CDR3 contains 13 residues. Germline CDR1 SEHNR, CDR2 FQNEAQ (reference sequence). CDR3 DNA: TGTGCCAGCAGCCCCCTGGCCGGTGGCACCCAGTACTTC. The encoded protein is CASSPLAGGTQYF.

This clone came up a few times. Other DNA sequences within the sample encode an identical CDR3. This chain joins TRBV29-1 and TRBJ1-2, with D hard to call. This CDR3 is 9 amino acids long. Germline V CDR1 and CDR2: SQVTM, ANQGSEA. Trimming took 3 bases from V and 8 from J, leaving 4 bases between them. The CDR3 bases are TGCAGCGTTGAGGAGGGCTACACCTTC. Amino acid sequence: CSVEEGYTF.

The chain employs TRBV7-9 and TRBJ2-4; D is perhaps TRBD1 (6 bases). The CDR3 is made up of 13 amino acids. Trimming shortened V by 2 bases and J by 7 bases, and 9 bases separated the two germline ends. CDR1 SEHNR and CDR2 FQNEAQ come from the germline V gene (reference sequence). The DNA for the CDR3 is TGTGCCAGCAGCTTAAACAGGGATAACATTCAGTACTTC. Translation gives CASSLNRDNIQYF.

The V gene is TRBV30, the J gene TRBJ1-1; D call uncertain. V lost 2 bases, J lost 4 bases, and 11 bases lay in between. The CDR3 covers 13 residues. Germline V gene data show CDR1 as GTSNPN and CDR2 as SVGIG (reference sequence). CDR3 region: CAWSKVGITEAFF. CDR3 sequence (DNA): TGTGCCTGGAGTAAGGTGGGGATCACTGAAGCTTTCTTT.

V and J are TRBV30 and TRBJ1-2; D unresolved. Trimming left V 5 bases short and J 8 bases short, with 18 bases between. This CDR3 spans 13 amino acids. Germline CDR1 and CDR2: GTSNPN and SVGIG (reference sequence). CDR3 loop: CAWSARALDGYTF. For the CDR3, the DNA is TGTGCCTGGTCCGCCCGGGCGTTAGACGGCTACACCTTC.

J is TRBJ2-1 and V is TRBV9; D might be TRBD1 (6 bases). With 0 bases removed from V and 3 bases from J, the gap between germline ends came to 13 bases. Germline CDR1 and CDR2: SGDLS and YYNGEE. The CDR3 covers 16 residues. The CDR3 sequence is CASSVASRGGYNEQFF. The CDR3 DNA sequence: TGTGCCAGCAGCGTAGCTTCCAGGGGCGGCTACAATGAGCAGTTCTTC.

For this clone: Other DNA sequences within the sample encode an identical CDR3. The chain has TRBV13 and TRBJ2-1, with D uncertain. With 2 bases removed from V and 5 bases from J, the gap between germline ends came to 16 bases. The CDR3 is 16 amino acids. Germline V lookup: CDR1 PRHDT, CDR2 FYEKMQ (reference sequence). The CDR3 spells CASSLSNGPFNNEQFF. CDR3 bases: TGTGCCAGCAGCTTAAGTAATGGTCCCTTCAACAATGAGCAGTTCTTC.

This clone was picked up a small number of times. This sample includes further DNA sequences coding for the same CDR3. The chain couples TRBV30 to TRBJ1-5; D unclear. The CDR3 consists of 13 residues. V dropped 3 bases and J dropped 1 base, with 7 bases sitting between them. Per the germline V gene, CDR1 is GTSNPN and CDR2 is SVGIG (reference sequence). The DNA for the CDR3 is TGTGCCTGGAGCGTGGGAAGCAATCAGCCCCAGCATTTT. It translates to CAWSVGSNQPQHF.

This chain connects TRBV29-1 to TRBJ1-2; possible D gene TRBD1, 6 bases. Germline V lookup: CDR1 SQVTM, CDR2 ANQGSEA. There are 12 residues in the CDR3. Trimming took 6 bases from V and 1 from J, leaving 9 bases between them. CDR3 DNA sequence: TGCAGCGTCACGGACAGTAACTATGGCTACACCTTC. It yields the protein CSVTDSNYGYTF.

The CDR3 here is CASSWGTYGYTF. The CDR3 bases are TGTGCCAGCAGCTGGGGAACTTATGGCTACACCTTC. The chain couples TRBV2 to TRBJ1-2, with no clear D. CDR3 length: 12 amino acids. CDR1 and CDR2 from the germline V gene are SNHLY and FYNNEI. V lost 6 bases and J lost 5, with 10 bases in between.

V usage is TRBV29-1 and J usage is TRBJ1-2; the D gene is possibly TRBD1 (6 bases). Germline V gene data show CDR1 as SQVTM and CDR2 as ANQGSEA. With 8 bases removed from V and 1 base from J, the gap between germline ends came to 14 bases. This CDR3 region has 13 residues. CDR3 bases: TGCAGCTTTCAGGGGTTAAGTAACTATGGCTACACCTTC. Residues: CSFQGLSNYGYTF.

DNA of the CDR3: TGTGCCAGCAGTGCGGGGATGGATGAGACCCAGTACTTC. Translating gives CASSAGMDETQYF. This sequence joins TRBV2 and TRBJ2-5; weak D call: TRBD2 (5 bases). The germline CDR1 and CDR2 sequences are SNHLY and FYNNEI. The CDR3 totals 13 residues. V shed 4 bases and J shed 5 bases, with 11 bases lying between them. The full variable domain, with the rest looked up from reference TRBV2 and TRBJ2-5, is EPEVTQTPSHQVTQMGQEVILRCVPISNHLYFYWYRQILGQKVEFLVSFYNNEISEKSEIFDDQFSVERPDGSNFTLKIRSTKLEDSAMYFCASSAGMDETQYFGPGTRLLVL.

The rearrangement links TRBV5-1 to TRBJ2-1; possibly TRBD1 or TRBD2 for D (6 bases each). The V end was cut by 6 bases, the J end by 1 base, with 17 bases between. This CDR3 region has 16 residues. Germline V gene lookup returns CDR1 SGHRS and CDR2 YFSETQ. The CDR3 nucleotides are TGCGCCAGCAAAGGGGGTGGCGGGGCGTCCTACAATGAGCAGTTCTTC. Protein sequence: CASKGGGGASYNEQFF.

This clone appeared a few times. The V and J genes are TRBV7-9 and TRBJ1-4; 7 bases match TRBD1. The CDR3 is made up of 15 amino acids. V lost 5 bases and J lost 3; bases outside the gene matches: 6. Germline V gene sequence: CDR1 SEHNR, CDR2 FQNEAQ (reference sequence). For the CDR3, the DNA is TGTGCCAGCAGCGTCCGACAGGGTTCTAATGAAAAACTGTTTTTT. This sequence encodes CASSVRQGSNEKLFF.

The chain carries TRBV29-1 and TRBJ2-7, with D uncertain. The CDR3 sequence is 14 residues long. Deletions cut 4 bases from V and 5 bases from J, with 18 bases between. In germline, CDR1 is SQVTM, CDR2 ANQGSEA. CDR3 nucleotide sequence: TGCAGCGTTGTTCGGGCGACCCTCGGCCACGAGCAGTACTTC. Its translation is CSVVRATLGHEQYF.

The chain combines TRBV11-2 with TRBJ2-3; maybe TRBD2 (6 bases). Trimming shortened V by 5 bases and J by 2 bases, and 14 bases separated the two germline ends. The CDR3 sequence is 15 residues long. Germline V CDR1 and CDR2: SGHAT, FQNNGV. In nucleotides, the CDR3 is TGTGCCAGCAGCCCAGCGGGCAGACCCACAGATACGCAGTATTTT. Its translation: CASSPAGRPTDTQYF.

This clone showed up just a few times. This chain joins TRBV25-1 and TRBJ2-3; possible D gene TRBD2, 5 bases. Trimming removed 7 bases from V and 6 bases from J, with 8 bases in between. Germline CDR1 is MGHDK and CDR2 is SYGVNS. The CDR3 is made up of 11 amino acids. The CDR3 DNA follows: TGTGCCAGCACTTGGGAGGATACGCAGTATTTT. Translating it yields CASTWEDTQYF. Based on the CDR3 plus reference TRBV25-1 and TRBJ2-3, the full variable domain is EADIYQTPRYLVIGTGKKITLECSQTMGHDKMYWYQQDPGMELHLIHYSYGVNSTEKGDLSSESTVSRIRTEHFPLTLESARPSHTSQYLCASTWEDTQYFGPGTRLTVL.